This TCR beta chain was found in a study of blood T cell repertoires in COVID-19. The CDR3 runs to 16 residues. Looked up from germline, CDR1 is ENHRY and CDR2 is SYGVKD. Authors' methods: The authors estimated nucleated cell counts from reference gene primer amplification. The assay was immunoSEQ multiplex PCR, and TCRdb's table has in-frame clones only and misses some. V, J and clone size reflect that table, while D and trimming were determined from the DNA. The data contain about 150,000 clones, 80% to 90% of them singletons. Comments on this clone: An end of the junction does not agree with germline; a read error may underlie this.

The genes are TRBV10-3 and TRBJ1-6; TRBD1 matches 8 bases. The material sequenced was peripheral blood. This clonotype was obtained from a woman aged 45-65 years in a cohort sampled during active or convalescent COVID-19. Here the CDR3 DNA reads TGTGCCATCAGATCTGGACAGGGTGATTATAATTCGCCCCTCCACTTT. Its translation is CAIRSGQGDYNSPLHF.